The entry below gives a single T cell receptor (beta chain) sequence along with its context. Antigen specificity is unknown. The sample originates from a study of tumor-infiltrating lymphocytes in localized non-small cell lung cancer. Study-wide background: Resected tumor was paired with non-adjacent uninvolved lung from the same patient.

Study-wide results and limits: Different pieces of the same tissue were used for each assay. Tumor T-cell fraction was not associated with recurrence-free survival. Tumors had more T cell infiltration than uninvolved lung, per TCRbeta sequencing and CD3 counts.

This CDR3 comprises 14 residues. With V trimmed by 4 bases and J by 3 bases, 6 bases remained unmatched. The germline CDR1 and CDR2 sequences are MNHNS and SASEGT. Assay: immunoSEQ multiplex PCR; the TCRdb copy retains only in-frame clones and omits some. This sample has 25,000 to 30,000 clones, with 80% to 90% found just once. The source material was lung tumor tissue. The chain recombines TRBV6-1 with TRBJ2-7, with 7 bases lining up with TRBD1. This TCR was sampled from a human donor with non-small cell lung cancer. For the CDR3, the DNA is TGTGCCAGCAGTGTTGGACAGGTCCTCTACGAGCAGTACTTC. It specifies CASSVGQVLYEQYF.